A selection of T cell receptor beta chains follows, all from one sample in a study of blood T cell repertoires in COVID-19. The table came from immunoSEQ multiplex PCR; TCRdb's copy has only in-frame clones and leaves some out. The sample yields 250,000 to 350,000 clones, about 84% seen once. Sequenced material: peripheral blood. These receptors were obtained from a woman between 45 and 65 years old with acute or convalescent COVID-19. The CDR3 runs from the conserved cysteine through the conserved F or W. The D gene is left open where the match is weak. Clone size is stated in some rows and not others, as once, few, many or a class when expanded.

V	size	D	J	CDR3	DNA
TRBV4-1	.	TRBD1	TRBJ1-1	CASSQSDRGRTEAFF	TGCGCCAGCAGCCAATCAGACAGGGGGCGGACTGAAGCTTTCTTT
TRBV7-9	few	.	TRBJ1-3	CASSDYAQNTIYF	TGTGCCAGCAGCGACTATGCCCAAAACACCATATATTTT
TRBV6-1	.	.	TRBJ1-6	CASSEMASTGSPLHF	TGTGCCAGCAGTGAAATGGCCTCAACAGGTTCACCCCTCCACTTT
TRBV25-1	.	.	TRBJ2-2	CASSEFGNTGELFF	TGTGCCAGCAGTGAATTCGGGAACACCGGGGAGCTGTTTTTT
TRBV10-3	.	TRBD1	TRBJ2-7	CAISESTGRSYEQYF	TGTGCCATCAGTGAGTCGACAGGGCGGTCCTACGAGCAGTACTTC
TRBV5-1	.	.	TRBJ2-5	CASSFGREETQYF	TGCGCCAGCAGCTTTGGTCGGGAAGAGACCCAGTACTTC
TRBV10-3	.	TRBD1	TRBJ1-2	CAIRSGQTYGYTF	TGTGCCATCAGGTCGGGACAGACCTATGGCTACACCTTC
TRBV9	.	.	TRBJ1-2	CASSAEWGTRNYGYTF	TGTGCCAGCAGCGCCGAATGGGGGACACGTAACTATGGCTACACCTTC
TRBV10-3	.	TRBD2	TRBJ2-5	CAISAGRETGETQYF	TGTGCCATCAGTGCAGGGCGGGAGACTGGAGAGACCCAGTACTTC
TRBV7-7	.	TRBD2	TRBJ2-5	CASSQGLGETQYF	TGTGCTAGCAGCCAGGGACTAGGAGAGACCCAGTACTTC
TRBV6-4	.	.	TRBJ2-1	CASSPQGVSQANSYNEQFF	TGTGCCAGCAGCCCTCAGGGTGTCTCTCAAGCGAACTCCTACAATGAGCAGTTCTTC
TRBV27	.	.	TRBJ2-5	CASSLAGAGQETQYF	TGTGCCAGCAGTTTGGCGGGGGCCGGGCAAGAGACCCAGTACTTC
TRBV19	.	TRBD2	TRBJ2-7	CASSSWTSGRLYEQYF	TGTGCCAGTAGTAGCTGGACTAGCGGAAGACTCTACGAGCAGTACTTC
TRBV5-6	few	.	TRBJ2-1	CASSFGTYNEQFF	TGTGCCAGCAGCTTCGGGACCTACAATGAGCAGTTCTTC
TRBV5-4	.	.	TRBJ2-7	CASSLGQIDYEQYF	TGTGCCAGCAGCTTGGGACAGATAGACTACGAGCAGTACTTC
TRBV7-2	.	TRBD2	TRBJ2-3	CASSLMREYGTQYF	TGTGCCAGCAGCTTAATGCGGGAGTACGGTACGCAGTATTTT
TRBV5-4	few	TRBD2	TRBJ2-2	CASSLGTSGNTGELFF	TGTGCCAGCAGCTTGGGGACTAGCGGGAACACCGGGGAGCTGTTTTTT
TRBV27	.	TRBD1	TRBJ1-5	CASSPVRQGGNQPQHF	TGTGCCAGCAGTCCGGTCCGACAGGGGGGCAATCAGCCCCAGCATTTT
TRBV27	.	.	TRBJ2-7	CASSKGFFYEQYF	TGTGCCAGCAGTAAGGGGTTTTTCTACGAGCAGTACTTC
TRBV19	.	TRBD1	TRBJ1-4	CASSSTGVGEKLFF	TGTGCCAGTAGCTCCACAGGGGTGGGTGAAAAACTGTTTTTT
TRBV4-2	.	TRBD2	TRBJ2-1	CASSQGGLALLNEQFF	TGTGCCAGCAGCCAAGGGGGACTAGCGTTGTTAAATGAGCAGTTCTTC
TRBV19	.	TRBD1	TRBJ2-1	CASSPNRDRRDNEQFF	TGTGCCAGTAGTCCCAACCGGGACAGACGCGACAATGAGCAGTTCTTC
TRBV9	.	.	TRBJ1-6	CASSAQGINSPLHF	TGTGCCAGCAGCGCCCAGGGAATTAATTCACCCCTCCACTTT
TRBV4-2	.	.	TRBJ1-1	CASSQDSAGSGTEAFF	TGTGCCAGCAGCCAAGATTCGGCAGGGTCGGGCACTGAAGCTTTCTTT